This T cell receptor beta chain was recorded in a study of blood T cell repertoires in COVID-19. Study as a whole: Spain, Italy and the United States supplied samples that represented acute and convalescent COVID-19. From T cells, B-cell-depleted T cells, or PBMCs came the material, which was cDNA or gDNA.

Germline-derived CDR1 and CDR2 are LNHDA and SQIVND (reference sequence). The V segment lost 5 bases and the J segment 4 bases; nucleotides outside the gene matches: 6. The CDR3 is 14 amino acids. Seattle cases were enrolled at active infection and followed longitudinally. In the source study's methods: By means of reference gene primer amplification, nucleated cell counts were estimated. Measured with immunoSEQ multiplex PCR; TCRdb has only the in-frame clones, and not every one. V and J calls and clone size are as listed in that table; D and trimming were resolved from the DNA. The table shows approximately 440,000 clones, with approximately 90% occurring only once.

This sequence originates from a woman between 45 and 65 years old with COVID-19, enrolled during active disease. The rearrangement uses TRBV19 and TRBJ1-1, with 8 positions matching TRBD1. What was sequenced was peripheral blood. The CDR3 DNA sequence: TGTGCCAGTAGTCAGGACAGGGAGGCCACTGAAGCTTTCTTT. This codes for CASSQDREATEAFF.